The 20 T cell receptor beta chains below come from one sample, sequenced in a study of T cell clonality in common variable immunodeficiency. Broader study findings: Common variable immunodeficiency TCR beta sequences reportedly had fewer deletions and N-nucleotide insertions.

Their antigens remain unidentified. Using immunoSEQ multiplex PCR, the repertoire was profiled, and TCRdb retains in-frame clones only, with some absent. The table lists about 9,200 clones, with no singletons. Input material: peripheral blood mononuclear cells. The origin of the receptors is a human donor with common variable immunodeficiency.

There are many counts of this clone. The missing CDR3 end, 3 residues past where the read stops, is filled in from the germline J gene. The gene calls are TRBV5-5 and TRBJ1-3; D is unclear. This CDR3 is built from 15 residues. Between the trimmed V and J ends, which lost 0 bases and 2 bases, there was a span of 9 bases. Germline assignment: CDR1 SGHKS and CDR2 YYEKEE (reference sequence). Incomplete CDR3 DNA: TGTGCCAGCAGCTTGGTAGGGCCGGCTGGAAACACC. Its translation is CASSLVGPAGNT. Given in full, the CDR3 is CASSLVGPAGNTIYF.

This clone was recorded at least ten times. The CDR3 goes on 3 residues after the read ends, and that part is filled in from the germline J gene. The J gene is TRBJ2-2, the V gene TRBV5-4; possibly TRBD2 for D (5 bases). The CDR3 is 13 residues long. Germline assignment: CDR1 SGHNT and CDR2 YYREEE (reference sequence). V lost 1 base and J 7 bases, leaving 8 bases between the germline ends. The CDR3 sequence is CASSLFEGGELFF. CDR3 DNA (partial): TGTGCCAGCAGCTTGTTCGAGGGCGGGGAG.

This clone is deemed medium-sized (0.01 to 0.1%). The CDR3 loop reads CASSQGQGTDTQYF. The sequenced CDR3 bases are TGTGCCAGCAGCCAAGGACAGGGGACAGATACG. The chain combines TRBV14 with TRBJ2-3, with 8 bases aligning to TRBD1. The CDR3 extends 3 residues past the end of the read, so its final part is completed from the germline J gene. With V trimmed by 1 base and J by 3 bases, 0 bases remained unmatched. In germline, CDR1 is SGHDN, CDR2 FVKESK. This CDR3 is 14 amino acids long.

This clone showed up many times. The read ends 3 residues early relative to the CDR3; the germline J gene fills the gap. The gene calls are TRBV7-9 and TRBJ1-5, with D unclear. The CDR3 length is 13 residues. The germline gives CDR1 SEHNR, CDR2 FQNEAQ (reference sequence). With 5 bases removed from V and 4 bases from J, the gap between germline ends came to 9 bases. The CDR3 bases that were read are TGTGCCAGCAGCGCCGAAGGTAATCAGCCC. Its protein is CASSAEGNQP. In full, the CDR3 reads CASSAEGNQPQHF.

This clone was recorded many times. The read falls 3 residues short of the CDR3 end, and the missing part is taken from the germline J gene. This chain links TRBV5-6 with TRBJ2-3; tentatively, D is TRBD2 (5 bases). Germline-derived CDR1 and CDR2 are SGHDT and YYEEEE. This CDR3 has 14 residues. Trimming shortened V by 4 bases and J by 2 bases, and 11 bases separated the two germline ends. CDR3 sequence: CASSPEGITDTQYF. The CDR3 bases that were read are TGTGCCAGCAGCCCCGAGGGTATCACAGATACG.

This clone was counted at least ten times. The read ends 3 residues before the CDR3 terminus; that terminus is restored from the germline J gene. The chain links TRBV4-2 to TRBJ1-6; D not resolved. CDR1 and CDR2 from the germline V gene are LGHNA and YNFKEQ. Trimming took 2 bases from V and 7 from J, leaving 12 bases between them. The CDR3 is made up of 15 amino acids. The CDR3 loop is CASSQQSDLNSPLHF. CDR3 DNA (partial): TGTGCCAGCAGCCAACAATCCGATCTAAATTCACCC.

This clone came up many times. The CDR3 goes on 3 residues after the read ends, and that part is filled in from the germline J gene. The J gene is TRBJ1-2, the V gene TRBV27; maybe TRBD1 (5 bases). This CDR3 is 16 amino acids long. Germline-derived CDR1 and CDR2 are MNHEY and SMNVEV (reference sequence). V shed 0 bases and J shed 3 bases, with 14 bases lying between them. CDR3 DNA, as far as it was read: TGTGCCAGCAGTTTATCGCTGAGGGGCAGGGACTATGGC. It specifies CASSLSLRGRDYG. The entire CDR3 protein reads CASSLSLRGRDYGYTF.

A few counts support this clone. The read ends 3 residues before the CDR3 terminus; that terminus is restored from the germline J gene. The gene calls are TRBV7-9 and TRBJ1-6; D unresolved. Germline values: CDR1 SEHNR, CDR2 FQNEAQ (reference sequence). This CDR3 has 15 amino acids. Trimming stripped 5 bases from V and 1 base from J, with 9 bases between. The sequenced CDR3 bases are TGTGCCAGCAGCCCAGGAGAGTCCTATAATTCACCC. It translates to CASSPGESYNSP. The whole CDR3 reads CASSPGESYNSPLHF.

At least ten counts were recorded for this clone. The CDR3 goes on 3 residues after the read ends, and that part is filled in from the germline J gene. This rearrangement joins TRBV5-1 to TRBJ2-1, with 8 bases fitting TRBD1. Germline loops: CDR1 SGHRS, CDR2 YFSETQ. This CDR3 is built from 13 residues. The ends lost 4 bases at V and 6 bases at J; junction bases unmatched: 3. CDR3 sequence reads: CASSRQGFNEQFF. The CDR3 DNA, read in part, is TGCGCCAGCAGCAGACAGGGGTTCAATGAG.

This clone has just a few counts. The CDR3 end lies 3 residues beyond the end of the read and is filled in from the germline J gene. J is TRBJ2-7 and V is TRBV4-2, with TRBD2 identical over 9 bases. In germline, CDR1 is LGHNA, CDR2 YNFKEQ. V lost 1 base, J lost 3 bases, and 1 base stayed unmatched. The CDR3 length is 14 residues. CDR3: CASSQGLADYEQYF. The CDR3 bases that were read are TGTGCCAGCAGCCAAGGACTAGCGGACTACGAG.

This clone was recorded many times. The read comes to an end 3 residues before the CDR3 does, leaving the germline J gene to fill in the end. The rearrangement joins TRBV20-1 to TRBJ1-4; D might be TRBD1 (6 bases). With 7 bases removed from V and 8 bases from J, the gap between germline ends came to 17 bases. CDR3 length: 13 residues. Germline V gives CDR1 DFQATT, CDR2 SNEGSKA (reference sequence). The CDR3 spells CSVPTGGGEKLFF. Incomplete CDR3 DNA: TGCAGTGTTCCCACGGGTGGGGGCGAAAAA.

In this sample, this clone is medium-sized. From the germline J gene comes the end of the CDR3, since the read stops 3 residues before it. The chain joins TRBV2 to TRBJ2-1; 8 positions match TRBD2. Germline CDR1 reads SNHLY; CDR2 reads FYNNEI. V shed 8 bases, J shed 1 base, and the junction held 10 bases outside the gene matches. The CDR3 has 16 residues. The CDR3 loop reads CASVPAGGRSYNEQFF. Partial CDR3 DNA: TGTGCCAGCGTCCCCGCGGGAGGTAGATCCTACAATGAG.

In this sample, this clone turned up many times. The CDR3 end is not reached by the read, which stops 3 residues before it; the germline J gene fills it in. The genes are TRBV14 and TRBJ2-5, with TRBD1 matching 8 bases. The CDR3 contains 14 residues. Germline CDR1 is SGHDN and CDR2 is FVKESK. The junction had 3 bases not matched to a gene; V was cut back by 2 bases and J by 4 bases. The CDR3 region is CASSQYRGTETQYF. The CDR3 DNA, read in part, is TGTGCCAGCAGCCAATACAGGGGGACAGAGACC.

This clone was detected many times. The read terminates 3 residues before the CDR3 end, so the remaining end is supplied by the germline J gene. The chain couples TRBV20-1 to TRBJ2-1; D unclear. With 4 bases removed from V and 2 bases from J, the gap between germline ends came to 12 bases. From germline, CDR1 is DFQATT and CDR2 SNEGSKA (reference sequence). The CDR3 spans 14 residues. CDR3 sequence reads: CSANGPVPYNEQFF. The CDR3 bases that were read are TGCAGTGCTAATGGTCCGGTACCCTACAATGAG.

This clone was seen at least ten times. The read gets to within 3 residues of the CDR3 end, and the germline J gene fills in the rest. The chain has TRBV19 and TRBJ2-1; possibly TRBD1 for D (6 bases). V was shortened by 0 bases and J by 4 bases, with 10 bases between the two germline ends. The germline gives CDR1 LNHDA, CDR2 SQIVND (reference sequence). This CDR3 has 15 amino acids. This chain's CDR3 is CASSIDGGSYNEQFF. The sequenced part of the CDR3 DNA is TGTGCCAGTAGTATAGATGGGGGCAGTTACAATGAG.

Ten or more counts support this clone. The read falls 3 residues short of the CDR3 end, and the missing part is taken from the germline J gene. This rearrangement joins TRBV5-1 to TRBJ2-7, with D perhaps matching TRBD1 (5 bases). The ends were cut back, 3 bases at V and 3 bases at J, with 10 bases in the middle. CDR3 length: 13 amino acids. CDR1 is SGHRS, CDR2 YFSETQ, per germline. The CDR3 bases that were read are TGCGCCAGCAGCTCCGACAGCGTCTACGAG. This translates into CASSSDSVYE. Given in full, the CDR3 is CASSSDSVYEQYF.

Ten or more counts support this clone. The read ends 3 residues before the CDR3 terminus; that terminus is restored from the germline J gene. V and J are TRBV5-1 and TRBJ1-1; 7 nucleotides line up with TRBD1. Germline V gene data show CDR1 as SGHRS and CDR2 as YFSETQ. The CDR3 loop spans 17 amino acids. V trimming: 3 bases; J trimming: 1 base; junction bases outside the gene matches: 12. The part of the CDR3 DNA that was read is TGCGCCAGCAGCTCCCAGGGGGGTACCCCTAAGAACACTGAA. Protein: CASSSQGGTPKNTE. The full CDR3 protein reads CASSSQGGTPKNTEAFF. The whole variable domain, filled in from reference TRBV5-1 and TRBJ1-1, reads KAGVTQTPRYLIKTRGQQVTLSCSPISGHRSVSWYQQTPGQGLQFLFEYFSETQRNKGNFPGRFSGRQFSNSRSEMNVSTLELGDSALYLCASSSQGGTPKNTEAFFGQGTRLTVV.

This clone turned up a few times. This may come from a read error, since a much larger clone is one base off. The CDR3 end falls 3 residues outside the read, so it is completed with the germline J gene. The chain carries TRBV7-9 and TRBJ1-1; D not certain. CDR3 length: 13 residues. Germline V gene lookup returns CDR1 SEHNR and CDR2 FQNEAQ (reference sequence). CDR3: CSSSLHEQHEAFF. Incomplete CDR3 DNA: TGTTCCAGCAGCTTACACGAACAGCATGAA.

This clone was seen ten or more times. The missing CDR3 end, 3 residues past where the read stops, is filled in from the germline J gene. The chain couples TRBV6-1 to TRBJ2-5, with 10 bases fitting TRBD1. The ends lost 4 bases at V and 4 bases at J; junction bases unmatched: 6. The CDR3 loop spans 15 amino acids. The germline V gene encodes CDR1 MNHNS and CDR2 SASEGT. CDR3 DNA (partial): TGTGCCAGCAGTGTGGGGACAGGGGTTCGAGAGACC. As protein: CASSVGTGVRET. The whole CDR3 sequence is CASSVGTGVRETQYF.

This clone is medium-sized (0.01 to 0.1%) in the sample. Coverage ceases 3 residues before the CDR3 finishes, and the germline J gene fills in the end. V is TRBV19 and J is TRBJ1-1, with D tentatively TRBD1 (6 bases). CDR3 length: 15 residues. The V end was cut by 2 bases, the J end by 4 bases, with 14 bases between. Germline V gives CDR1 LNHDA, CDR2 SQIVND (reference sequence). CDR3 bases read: TGTGCCAGTAGTATACATGGGGGGGCTGGCACTGAA. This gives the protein CASSIHGGAGTE. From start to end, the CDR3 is CASSIHGGAGTEAFF.